This entry features one TCR beta chain sequence. This sample was included in a study of patients and donors after allogeneic stem cell transplantation. TCRdb independently ran MiXCR on the RT-PCR reads; one entry per CDR3 protein. The table shows approximately 170,000 distinct CDR3 sequences, with over 25% occurring only once. Germline lookup yields CDR1 DFQATT and CDR2 SNEGSKA (reference sequence). The CDR3 has 14 amino acids. Trimming took off 6 bases at V and 2 bases at J, with 16 bases between the two ends. This clonotype was sampled from a human donor who was either an allogeneic HSCT recipient or a stem cell or donor lymphocyte infusion donor (not recorded which). It is not recorded whose cells these are; they may come from a transplant donor. The sequencing sample was made of blood, either unsorted or a sorted T cell fraction (not recorded which). The gene calls are TRBV20-1 and TRBJ1-1; tentative D call: TRBD1 (5 bases). The CDR3 region is CSASEGHPNTEAFF. The DNA for the CDR3 is TGCAGTGCCTCGGAAGGACACCCCAACACTGAAGCTTTCTTT.